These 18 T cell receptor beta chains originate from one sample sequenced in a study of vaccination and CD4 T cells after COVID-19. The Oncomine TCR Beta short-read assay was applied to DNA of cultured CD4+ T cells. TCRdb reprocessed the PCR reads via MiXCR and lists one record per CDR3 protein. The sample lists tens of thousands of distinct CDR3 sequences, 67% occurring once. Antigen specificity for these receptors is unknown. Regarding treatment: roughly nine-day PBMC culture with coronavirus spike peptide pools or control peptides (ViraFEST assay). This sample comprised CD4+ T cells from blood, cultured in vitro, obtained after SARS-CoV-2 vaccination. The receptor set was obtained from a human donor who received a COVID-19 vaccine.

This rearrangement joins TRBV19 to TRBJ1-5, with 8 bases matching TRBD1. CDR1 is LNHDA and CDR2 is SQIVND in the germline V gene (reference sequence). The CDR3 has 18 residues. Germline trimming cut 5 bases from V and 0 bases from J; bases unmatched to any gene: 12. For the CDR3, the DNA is TGTGCCAGTAGTTCCTTCCGGACAGGGAGGATTAGCAATCAGCCCCAGCATTTT. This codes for CASSSFRTGRISNQPQHF.

The CDR3 sequence is CATSRTSGGGYEQFF. CDR3 sequence (DNA): TGTGCCACCAGTAGGACTAGCGGGGGGGGATATGAGCAGTTCTTC. This sequence joins TRBV24-1 and TRBJ2-1, with 15 positions matching TRBD2. The CDR3 is made up of 15 amino acids. V shed 6 bases and J 8 bases; nucleotides not matched to a gene: 4. Germline-derived CDR1 and CDR2 are KGHDR and SFDVKD.

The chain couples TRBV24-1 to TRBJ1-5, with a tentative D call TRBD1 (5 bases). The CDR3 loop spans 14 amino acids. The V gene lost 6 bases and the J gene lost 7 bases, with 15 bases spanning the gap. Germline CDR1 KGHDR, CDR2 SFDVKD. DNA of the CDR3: TGTGCCACCAGTCCGGGAGGGGCCGTGCAGCCCCAGCATTTT. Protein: CATSPGGAVQPQHF.

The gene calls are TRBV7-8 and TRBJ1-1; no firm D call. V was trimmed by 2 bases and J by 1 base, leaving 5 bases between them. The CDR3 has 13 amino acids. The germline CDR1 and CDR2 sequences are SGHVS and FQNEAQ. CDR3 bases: TGTGCCAGCAGCTTAAGGGAGAACACTGAAGCTTTCTTT. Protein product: CASSLRENTEAFF.

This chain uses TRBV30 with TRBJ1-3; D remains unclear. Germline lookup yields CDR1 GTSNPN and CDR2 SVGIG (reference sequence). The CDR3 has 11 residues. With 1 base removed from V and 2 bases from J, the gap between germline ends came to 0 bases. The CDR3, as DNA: TGTGCCTGGAGTGCTGGAAACACCATATATTTT. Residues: CAWSAGNTIYF.

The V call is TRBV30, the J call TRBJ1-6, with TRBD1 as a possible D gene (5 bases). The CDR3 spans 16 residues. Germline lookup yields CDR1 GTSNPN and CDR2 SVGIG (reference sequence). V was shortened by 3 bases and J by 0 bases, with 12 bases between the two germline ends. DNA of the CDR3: TGTGCCTGGAGCGGGGCAGGGTACTCCTATAATTCACCCCTCCACTTT. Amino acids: CAWSGAGYSYNSPLHF.

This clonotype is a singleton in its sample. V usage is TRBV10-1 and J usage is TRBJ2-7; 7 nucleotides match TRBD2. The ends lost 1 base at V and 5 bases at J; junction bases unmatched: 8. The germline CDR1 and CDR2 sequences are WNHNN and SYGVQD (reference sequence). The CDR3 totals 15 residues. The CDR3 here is CASSEWGREGHEQYF. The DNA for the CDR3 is TGCGCCAGCAGTGAGTGGGGCAGGGAGGGACACGAGCAGTACTTC.

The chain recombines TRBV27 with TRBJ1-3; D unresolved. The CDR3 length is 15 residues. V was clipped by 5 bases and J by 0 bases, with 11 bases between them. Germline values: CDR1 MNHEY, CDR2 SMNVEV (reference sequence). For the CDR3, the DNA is TGTGCCAGCAGTCCAAGTCGGGGCTCTGGAAACACCATATATTTT. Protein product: CASSPSRGSGNTIYF.

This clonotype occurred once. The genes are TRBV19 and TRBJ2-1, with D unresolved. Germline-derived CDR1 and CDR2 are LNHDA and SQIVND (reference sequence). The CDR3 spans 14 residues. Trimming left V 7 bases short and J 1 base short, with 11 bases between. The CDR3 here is CASKSSGSYNEQFF. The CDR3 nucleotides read TGTGCCAGTAAGAGTAGTGGGTCCTACAATGAGCAGTTCTTC.

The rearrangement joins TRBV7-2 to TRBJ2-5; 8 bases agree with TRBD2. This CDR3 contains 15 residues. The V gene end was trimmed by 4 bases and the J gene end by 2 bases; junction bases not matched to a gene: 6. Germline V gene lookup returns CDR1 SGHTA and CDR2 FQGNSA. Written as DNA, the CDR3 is TGTGCCAGCAGCTCCCAGACTAGCGAGCAAGAGACCCAGTACTTC. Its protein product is CASSSQTSEQETQYF.

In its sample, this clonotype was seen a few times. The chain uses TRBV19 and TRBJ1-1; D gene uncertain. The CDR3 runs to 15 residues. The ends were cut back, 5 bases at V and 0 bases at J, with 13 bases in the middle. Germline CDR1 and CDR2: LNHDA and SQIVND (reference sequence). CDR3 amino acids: CASSPTGGMNTEAFF. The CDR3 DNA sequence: TGTGCCAGTAGTCCCACTGGAGGGATGAACACTGAAGCTTTCTTT.

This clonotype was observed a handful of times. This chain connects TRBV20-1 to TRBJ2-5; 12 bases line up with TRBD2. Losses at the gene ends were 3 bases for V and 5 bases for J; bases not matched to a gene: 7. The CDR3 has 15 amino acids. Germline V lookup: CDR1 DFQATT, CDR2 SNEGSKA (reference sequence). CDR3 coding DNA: TGCAGTGCTAGCACTAGCGGGGGGCGTGGGGAGACCCAGTACTTC. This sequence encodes CSASTSGGRGETQYF.

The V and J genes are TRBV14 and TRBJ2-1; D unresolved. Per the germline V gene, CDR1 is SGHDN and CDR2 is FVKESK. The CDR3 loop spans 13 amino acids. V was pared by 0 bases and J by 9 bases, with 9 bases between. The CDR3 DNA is TGTGCCAGCAGCCAAGATCTAGGGTTTGAGCAGTTCTTC. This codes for CASSQDLGFEQFF.

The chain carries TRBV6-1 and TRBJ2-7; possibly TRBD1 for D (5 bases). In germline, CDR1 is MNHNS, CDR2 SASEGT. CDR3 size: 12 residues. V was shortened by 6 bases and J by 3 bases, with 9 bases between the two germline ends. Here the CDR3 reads CASRSGIYEQYF. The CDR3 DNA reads TGTGCCAGCAGGTCAGGGATCTACGAGCAGTACTTC.

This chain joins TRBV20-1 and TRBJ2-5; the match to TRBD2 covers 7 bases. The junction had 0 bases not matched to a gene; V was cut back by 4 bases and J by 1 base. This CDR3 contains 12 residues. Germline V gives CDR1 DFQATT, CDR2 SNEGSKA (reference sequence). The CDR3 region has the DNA TGCAGTGCTACGGGGGGCCAAGAGACCCAGTACTTC. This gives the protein CSATGGQETQYF.

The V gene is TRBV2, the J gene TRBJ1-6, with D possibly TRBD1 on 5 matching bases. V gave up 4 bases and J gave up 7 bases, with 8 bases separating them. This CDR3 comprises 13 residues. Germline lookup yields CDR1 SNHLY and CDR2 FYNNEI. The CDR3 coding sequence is TGTGCCAGCAGTGTCGACAGCAATTCACCCCTCCACTTT. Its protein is CASSVDSNSPLHF. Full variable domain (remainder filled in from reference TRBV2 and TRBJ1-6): EPEVTQTPSHQVTQMGQEVILRCVPISNHLYFYWYRQILGQKVEFLVSFYNNEISEKSEIFDDQFSVERPDGSNFTLKIRSTKLEDSAMYFCASSVDSNSPLHFGNGTRLTVT.

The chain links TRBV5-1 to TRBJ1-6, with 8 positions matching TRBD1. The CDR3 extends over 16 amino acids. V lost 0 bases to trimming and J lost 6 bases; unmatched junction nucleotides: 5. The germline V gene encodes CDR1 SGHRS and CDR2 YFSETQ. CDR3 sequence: CASSLAGQVSNSPLHF. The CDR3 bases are TGCGCCAGCAGCTTGGCGGGACAGGTGTCTAATTCACCCCTCCACTTT.

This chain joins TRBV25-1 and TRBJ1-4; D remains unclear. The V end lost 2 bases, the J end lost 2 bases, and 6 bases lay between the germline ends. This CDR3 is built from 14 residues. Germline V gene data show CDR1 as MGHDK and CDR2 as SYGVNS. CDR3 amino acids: CASSETRTNEKLFF. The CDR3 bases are TGTGCCAGCAGTGAAACCCGGACTAATGAAAAACTGTTTTTT.